The rows below give T cell receptor beta chains drawn from one sample of a study of response to subunit inactivated influenza vaccine. One entry per CDR3 protein results from TCRdb running MiXCR on the RT-PCR reads. The sample has about 520,000 distinct CDR3 sequences, around 7.9% seen once. Sequencing used PBMCs from blood, obtained less than 30 months after vaccination. The source of these receptors is a man aged 50-75 years who received an inactivated influenza vaccine. Each CDR3 is given with its conserved first and last residue. D genes are given only for firm matches. Size values are once, few and many counts, or a class for expanded clones, and some rows have none.

CASRTLTGDPNQPQHF TGTGCCAGCCGAACACTGACAGGGGACCCGAATCAGCCCCAGCATTTT TRBJ1-5 TRBD1 TRBV6-1 NA
CASSESEETQYF TGTGCCAGCAGTGAATCGGAGGAGACCCAGTACTTC TRBJ2-5 NA TRBV25-1 few
CATSRVQGQTTYNSPLHF TGTGCCACCAGCAGAGTTCAGGGTCAGACTACATATAATTCACCCCTCCACTTT TRBJ1-6 NA TRBV15 NA
CASSQDLTAQETQYF TGCGCCAGCAGCCAAGATTTGACAGCCCAAGAGACCCAGTACTTC TRBJ2-5 NA TRBV4-3 few
CASTPPANSPLHF TGTGCCAGCACCCCCCCCGCGAATTCACCCCTCCACTTT TRBJ1-6 NA TRBV28 many
CASSLVEGADPYEQYF TGTGCCAGCAGCTTAGTAGAGGGGGCGGATCCCTACGAGCAGTACTTC TRBJ2-7 TRBD1 TRBV7-6 NA
CASSLFRTDTQYF TGCGCCAGCAGCTTGTTTCGCACAGATACGCAGTATTTT TRBJ2-3 NA TRBV5-1 many
CASSRDALSSYEQYF TGTGCCAGCAGCCGGGACGCCCTTAGCTCCTACGAGCAGTACTTC TRBJ2-7 NA TRBV2 many
CASGKSTGELFF TGTGCCAGCGGCAAAAGTACCGGGGAGCTGTTTTTT TRBJ2-2 NA TRBV12-3/TRBV12-4 many
CASSLDSAGTDTQYF TGTGCCAGCAGTTTGGATTCCGCGGGCACAGATACGCAGTATTTT TRBJ2-3 NA TRBV12-3/TRBV12-4 few
CASSLGSSMPETQYF TGTGCCAGCAGCTTAGGGTCTTCGATGCCGGAGACCCAGTACTTC TRBJ2-5 NA TRBV7-9 NA
CATARIAGGLLEQFF TGTGCCACCGCGAGGATAGCGGGAGGGCTACTTGAGCAGTTCTTC TRBJ2-1 TRBD2 TRBV24-1 NA
CASSLDSRYTEAFF TGTGCCAGCAGCTTAGACAGTCGTTACACTGAAGCTTTCTTT TRBJ1-1 NA TRBV7-9 many
CAISEGLAEHEQYF TGTGCCATCAGTGAAGGACTAGCGGAACACGAGCAGTACTTC TRBJ2-7 TRBD2 TRBV10-3 many
CASSTQGDGPYEQYF TGTGCCAGCAGTACCCAGGGTGACGGCCCCTACGAGCAGTACTTC TRBJ2-7 NA TRBV28 many
CSARGTSGGNEQFF TGCAGTGCTAGAGGGACTAGCGGGGGGAATGAGCAGTTCTTC TRBJ2-1 TRBD2 TRBV20-1 many
CSASDVLDRKSNYGYTF TGCAGTGCTAGCGATGTCTTGGACAGGAAGTCTAACTATGGCTACACCTTC TRBJ1-2 TRBD1 TRBV20-1 few
CASSITGYSYNEQFF TGTGCCAGTAGTATAACAGGGTACTCCTACAATGAGCAGTTCTTC TRBJ2-1 NA TRBV19 NA
CASSIVAAENQPQHF TGTGCCAGTAGTATAGTCGCGGCAGAGAATCAGCCCCAGCATTTT TRBJ1-5 NA TRBV19 few
CASRTGGKETQYF TGTGCCAGCAGGACAGGGGGGAAAGAGACCCAGTACTTC TRBJ2-5 TRBD1 TRBV28 few
CASSEGLGLGRGLLRSHF TGCGCCAGCAGTGAGGGGTTAGGCCTTGGCAGGGGCCTTCTCCGTTCCCATTTT TRBJ1-5 NA TRBV10-2 many
CASSRTGAPSETQYF TGTGCCAGCAGCCGAACAGGGGCGCCCTCAGAGACCCAGTACTTC TRBJ2-5 TRBD1 TRBV4-2 NA
CASSYSAGIYGYTF TGTGCCAGCAGTTACTCCGCAGGGATCTATGGCTACACCTTC TRBJ1-2 NA TRBV6-5 many
CSAFRRDGSYNEQFF TGCAGTGCCTTCCGAAGGGATGGCTCCTACAATGAGCAGTTCTTC TRBJ2-1 NA TRBV20-1 NA
CASSVDDPNTEAFF TGTGCCAGCAGCGTGGATGACCCGAACACTGAAGCTTTCTTT TRBJ1-1 NA TRBV9 many
CASSWTVSYEQYF TGTGCCTCCTCCTGGACAGTCTCCTACGAGCAGTACTTC TRBJ2-7 NA TRBV13 many
CAWSGGGLYNEQFF TGTGCCTGGAGTGGAGGGGGCCTCTACAATGAGCAGTTCTTC TRBJ2-1 TRBD1 TRBV30 NA
CASSRGQIKETQYF TGTGCCAGCAGCCGGGGACAGATCAAGGAGACCCAGTACTTC TRBJ2-5 TRBD1 TRBV11-2 few
CSASGGAVYNEQFF TGCAGTGCCAGCGGGGGGGCCGTCTACAATGAGCAGTTCTTC TRBJ2-1 TRBD2 TRBV20-1 few
CASSLATSGESYEQYF TGTGCCAGCAGCTTAGCGACTAGCGGGGAGAGTTACGAGCAGTACTTC TRBJ2-7 TRBD2 TRBV7-8 NA
CASSLGISGTTDTQYF TGTGCCAGCAGTTTAGGGATTAGCGGGACCACAGATACGCAGTATTTT TRBJ2-3 TRBD2 TRBV27 many
CASGWGRRPGANVLTF TGTGCCAGCGGGTGGGGTCGGAGACCTGGGGCCAACGTCCTGACTTTC TRBJ2-6 NA TRBV27 few
CASSQAIGGSYNEQFF TGCGCCAGCAGCCAAGCGATCGGGGGATCCTACAATGAGCAGTTCTTC TRBJ2-1 NA TRBV4-1 NA
CASSLYASRQDEQFF TGTGCCAGCAGTTTATACGCCTCTCGGCAGGATGAGCAGTTCTTC TRBJ2-1 NA TRBV28 NA
CASSRTSGGALQETQYF TGTGCCAGCAGCAGGACTAGCGGGGGGGCCCTCCAAGAGACCCAGTACTTC TRBJ2-5 TRBD2 TRBV7-2 many
CSPLDNEQFF TGCAGTCCATTGGACAATGAGCAGTTCTTC TRBJ2-1 NA TRBV20-1 many
CASSLEALEQFF TGTGCCAGCAGTTTAGAGGCTCTTGAGCAGTTCTTC TRBJ2-1 NA TRBV12-3/TRBV12-4 NA
CASSAGGSLSEQFF TGTGCCAGCTCCGCGGGGGGATCGTTAAGTGAGCAGTTCTTC TRBJ2-1 TRBD2 TRBV18 few
CASSLTGTSGDEQFF TGTGCCAGCAGCTTAACGGGGACTAGCGGTGATGAGCAGTTCTTC TRBJ2-1 TRBD2 TRBV7-3 NA
CASRADRVYTGELFF TGCGCCAGCAGAGCGGACAGGGTTTACACCGGGGAGCTGTTTTTT TRBJ2-2 TRBD1 TRBV5-1 NA
CASTTGTGVNEQYF TGTGCCAGCACTACCGGGACAGGGGTCAACGAGCAGTACTTC TRBJ2-7 TRBD1 TRBV12-3/TRBV12-4 NA
CASSWGLAYNEQFF TGTGCCAGCAGTTGGGGGCTTGCCTACAATGAGCAGTTCTTC TRBJ2-1 NA TRBV5-6 few
CASSQEPNTYNEQFF TGCGCCAGCAGCCAAGAGCCGAACACCTACAATGAGCAGTTCTTC TRBJ2-1 NA TRBV4-3 many
CASSLDGTLGQYF TGTGCCAGCAGCTTAGATGGGACCCTGGGGCAGTATTTT TRBJ2-3 NA TRBV7-2 few
CATSAAGAYEQYF TGTGCCACCAGTGCTGCGGGAGCGTACGAGCAGTACTTC TRBJ2-7 TRBD2 TRBV24-1 NA
CASSLTASYEQYF TGTGCCAGCAGCTTGACGGCCTCCTACGAGCAGTACTTC TRBJ2-7 NA TRBV7-8 many
CSAAGTGGYSPLHF TGCAGTGCTGCCGGGACAGGGGGTTATTCACCCCTCCACTTT TRBJ1-6 TRBD1 TRBV20-1 many
CASSLSGSGTTDTQYF TGTGCCAGCAGTTTATCGGGTAGCGGGACCACAGATACGCAGTATTTT TRBJ2-3 TRBD2 TRBV27 few
CSARSGTSTDTQYF TGCAGTGCGAGGAGCGGGACTAGCACAGATACGCAGTATTTT TRBJ2-3 TRBD2 TRBV20-1 NA
CASSLASRVDEQFF TGTGCCAGCAGTTTAGCGTCCAGGGTAGATGAGCAGTTCTTC TRBJ2-1 NA TRBV12-3/TRBV12-4 few
CASSSTGVRSPLHF TGTGCCAGCAGTTCAACAGGGGTTCGGTCACCCCTCCACTTT TRBJ1-6 TRBD1 TRBV12-3/TRBV12-4 NA
CASSVYGTILNEQFF TGTGCCAGCAGCGTTTACGGGACTATCCTCAATGAGCAGTTCTTC TRBJ2-1 TRBD2 TRBV3-1 few
CASALGAGYGYTF TGTGCCAGCGCCCTTGGGGCAGGCTATGGCTACACCTTC TRBJ1-2 NA TRBV2 NA